The 18 T cell receptor beta chains given below trace back to one sample, sequenced in a study of cytomegalovirus exposure and HLA in healthy donors. Primers for the PCR totalled 60 Vbeta and 13 Jbeta. Sequencing used immunoSEQ multiplex PCR; TCRdb keeps in-frame clones, though not all of them. The sample shows 160,000 or so clones, around 80% of them seen only once. The sample consisted of PBMCs. These TCRs come from a man over 45 in good health and CMV-seropositive.

This chain uses TRBV6-1 with TRBJ2-3; D is unresolved. Germline CDR1 reads MNHNS; CDR2 reads SASEGT. The CDR3 contains 13 residues. The ends were cut back, 8 bases at V and 0 bases at J, with 9 bases in the middle. In DNA form, the CDR3 reads TGTGCCAGCTTCCATAGTAGCACAGATACGCAGTATTTT. Translation: CASFHSSTDTQYF.

J is TRBJ2-7 and V is TRBV10-2, with 8 bases lining up with TRBD2. This CDR3 has 15 residues. The V segment lost 3 bases and the J segment 2 bases; nucleotides outside the gene matches: 6. Germline-derived CDR1 and CDR2 are WSHSY and SAAADI. CDR3 in amino acids: CASSETSGPTYEQYV. Written as DNA, the CDR3 is TGCGCCAGCAGTGAAACTAGCGGACCGACCTACGAGCAGTACGTC.

The chain combines TRBV6-5 with TRBJ2-5; no firm D call. Judging by the DNA end, TRBJ2-7 fits better; the J call may be wrong. CDR1 MNHEY and CDR2 SVGAGI come from the germline V gene. This CDR3 has 12 amino acids. The CDR3 is CASRRDSYEQYF. CDR3 nucleotides: TGTGCCAGCAGAAGGGACTCCTACGAGCAGTACTTC.

The chain recombines TRBV9 with TRBJ2-1, with a tentative D call TRBD1 (5 bases). Germline lookup yields CDR1 SGDLS and CDR2 YYNGEE. With 5 bases removed from V and 4 bases from J, the gap between germline ends came to 10 bases. This CDR3 is built from 13 residues. This CDR3 reads CASSSTGYNEQFF. The DNA for the CDR3 is TGTGCCAGCAGTTCCACAGGTTACAATGAGCAGTTCTTC.

The rearrangement joins TRBV2 to TRBJ2-7; 15 bases align to TRBD2. Germline values: CDR1 SNHLY, CDR2 FYNNEI. The trim removed 8 bases at V and 2 bases at J, leaving 10 bases unmatched. The CDR3 spans 17 residues. Written as DNA, the CDR3 is TGTGCCAGCGAACCGGGACTAGCGGGGGGAGATACCTACGAGCAGTACTTC. It is translated as CASEPGLAGGDTYEQYF.

This sequence joins TRBV11-2 and TRBJ1-4; TRBD1 aligns across 8 bases. With V trimmed by 4 bases and J by 11 bases, 15 bases remained unmatched. This CDR3 comprises 16 residues. Per germline, CDR1 SGHAT and CDR2 FQNNGV. CDR3 sequence: CASSSPGQGNSRKLFF. The CDR3 DNA follows: TGTGCCAGCAGCTCCCCCGGACAGGGAAATAGTCGGAAACTGTTTTTT. Variable domain in full (rest from reference TRBV11-2 and TRBJ1-4): EAGVAQSPRYKIIEKRQSVAFWCNPISGHATLYWYQQILGQGPKLLIQFQNNGVVDDSQLPKDRFSAERLKGVDSTLKIQPAKLEDSAVYLCASSSPGQGNSRKLFFGSGTQLSVL.

This clone was observed once. The chain uses TRBV19 and TRBJ1-5; D ambiguous. Germline assignment: CDR1 LNHDA and CDR2 SQIVND (reference sequence). The CDR3 sequence is 13 residues long. The germline V and J ends were trimmed by 11 bases and 3 bases, with 14 bases remaining between them. The CDR3, as DNA: TGTGCCGGCGGGCAGGTTGACAATCAGCCCCAGCATTTT. This sequence encodes CAGGQVDNQPQHF.

The genes are TRBV4-1 and TRBJ1-1; 7 positions match TRBD1. The CDR3 loop spans 18 amino acids. Germline lookup yields CDR1 MGHRA and CDR2 YSYEKL. J lost 1 base, V lost 0 bases, and 11 bases had no gene match. Here the CDR3 reads CASSQDKAGGGGNTEAFF. CDR3 DNA: TGCGCCAGCAGCCAAGATAAGGCAGGGGGTGGTGGGAACACTGAAGCTTTCTTT.

The chain combines TRBV5-1 with TRBJ2-2; TRBD1 aligns across 9 bases. Germline V gene lookup returns CDR1 SGHRS and CDR2 YFSETQ. With 0 bases clipped from V and 7 bases from J, the junction kept 7 bases outside the gene matches. The CDR3 extends over 16 amino acids. CDR3 nucleotide sequence: TGCGCCAGCAGCTTGGCCGGCGGACAGGGGTTCGGGGAGCTGTTTTTT. This translates into CASSLAGGQGFGELFF.

V usage is TRBV5-6 and J usage is TRBJ1-5; the match to TRBD1 covers 8 bases. CDR3 length: 15 residues. Germline V gene sequence: CDR1 SGHDT, CDR2 YYEEEE. Germline trimming cut 4 bases from V and 2 bases from J; bases unmatched to any gene: 5. The DNA for the CDR3 is TGTGCCAGCAGCGCCGGGACAGGAGGCAATCAGCCCCAGCATTTT. This codes for CASSAGTGGNQPQHF.

The chain is built from TRBV5-1 and TRBJ2-7; TRBD2 might be the D (5 bases). This CDR3 contains 15 residues. V lost 4 bases and J lost 0, with 14 bases in between. Per germline, CDR1 SGHRS and CDR2 YFSETQ. Written as DNA, the CDR3 is TGCGCCAGCAGCCTCGGGCGAGGGAGCTCCTACGAGCAGTACGTC. Translated, it gives CASSLGRGSSYEQYV.

The chain is built from TRBV7-9 and TRBJ2-7; no clear D. Trimming took off 1 base at V and 4 bases at J, with 5 bases between the two ends. Germline V gene data show CDR1 as SEHNR and CDR2 as FQNEAQ (reference sequence). The CDR3 loop spans 12 amino acids. The CDR3 nucleotides read TGTGCCAGCAGCTTAGTGGAGTACGAGCAGTACTTC. Translated: CASSLVEYEQYF. The full variable domain, rest sourced from reference TRBV7-9 and TRBJ2-7, is DTGVSQNPRHKITKRGQNVTFRCDPISEHNRLYWYRQTLGQGPEFLTYFQNEAQLEKSRLLSDRFSAERPKGSFSTLEIQRTEQGDSAMYLCASSLVEYEQYFGPGTRLTVT.

This clone came up once. The V gene is TRBV11-2, the J gene TRBJ1-5; perhaps TRBD1 as D (6 bases). V was clipped by 0 bases and J by 7 bases, with 13 bases between them. The CDR3 has 15 amino acids. The germline gives CDR1 SGHAT, CDR2 FQNNGV. The CDR3: CASSLEGGAKQPQHF. Written as DNA, the CDR3 is TGTGCCAGCAGCTTAGAGGGGGGGGCGAAGCAGCCCCAGCATTTT. Looking up the rest from reference TRBV11-2 and TRBJ1-5 gives the full variable domain: EAGVAQSPRYKIIEKRQSVAFWCNPISGHATLYWYQQILGQGPKLLIQFQNNGVVDDSQLPKDRFSAERLKGVDSTLKIQPAKLEDSAVYLCASSLEGGAKQPQHFGDGTRLSIL.

V and J are TRBV23-1 and TRBJ2-3, with 15 bases that match TRBD2. TRBV23-1 has ORF status, its function being uncertain. V lost 0 bases and J lost 0; bases outside the gene matches: 4. CDR3 length: 19 amino acids. CDR3 DNA sequence: TGCGCCAGCAGTCAATCGGAGGGACTAGCGGGAGGCAGCACAGATACGCAGTATTTT. Translating gives CASSQSEGLAGGSTDTQYF.

The V call is TRBV20-1, the J call TRBJ1-4; the D is unclear. The V gene lost 0 bases and the J gene lost 8 bases, with 4 bases spanning the gap. CDR1 and CDR2 (germline): DFQATT, SNEGSKA (reference sequence). CDR3 size: 11 residues. The CDR3 protein is CSARDGEKLFF. The CDR3, as DNA: TGCAGTGCTAGAGACGGGGAAAAACTGTTTTTT.

The J gene is TRBJ1-1, the V gene TRBV9; 8 positions match TRBD1. The CDR3 loop spans 13 amino acids. Per the germline V gene, CDR1 is SGDLS and CDR2 is YYNGEE. V lost 0 bases, J lost 10 bases, and 5 bases stayed unmatched. For the CDR3, the DNA is TGTGCCAGCAGCGTAGGTCCCGACAGGGGAGCTTTCTTT. Its protein product is CASSVGPDRGAFF. The full variable domain, rest sourced from reference TRBV9 and TRBJ1-1, is DSGVTQTPKHLITATGQRVTLRCSPRSGDLSVYWYQQSLDQGLQFLIQYYNGEERAKGNILERFSAQQFPDLHSELNLSSLELGDSALYFCASSVGPDRGAFFGQGTRLTVV.

The rearrangement uses TRBV11-2 and TRBJ2-4; no clear D. Germline loops: CDR1 SGHAT, CDR2 FQNNGV. V shed 0 bases and J shed 5 bases, with 8 bases lying between them. The CDR3 has 14 amino acids. CDR3 loop: CASSLDGSQNIQYF. The CDR3 DNA follows: TGTGCCAGCAGCTTAGATGGCAGTCAAAACATTCAGTACTTC.

The chain couples TRBV9 to TRBJ2-3; 10 bases are a match to TRBD2. V shed 0 bases and J 14 bases; nucleotides not matched to a gene: 12. The CDR3 extends over 15 amino acids. The V gene's germline CDR1 is SGDLS and CDR2 YYNGEE. The chain's CDR3 is CASSVGEASGRWRYF. CDR3 DNA: TGTGCCAGCAGCGTAGGGGAGGCTAGCGGGAGATGGCGGTATTTT. Based on the CDR3 plus reference TRBV9 and TRBJ2-3, the full variable domain is DSGVTQTPKHLITATGQRVTLRCSPRSGDLSVYWYQQSLDQGLQFLIQYYNGEERAKGNILERFSAQQFPDLHSELNLSSLELGDSALYFCASSVGEASGRWRYFGPGTRLTVL.